This TCR beta chain was sequenced in a study of T cell clonality in common variable immunodeficiency. Points from the study as a whole: Shared TCRbeta clones were fewer between CVID subjects than controls. In common variable immunodeficiency, TCR beta chains reportedly carried fewer deletions and N-nucleotide insertions. Compared with healthy controls, CVID subjects showed increased TCRbeta clonality, mostly in about a third.

This clone has ten or more counts. Its target is not known. The read is 3 residues too short to cover the CDR3 end, so that end is filled in from the germline J gene. Sequencing used immunoSEQ multiplex PCR; TCRdb keeps in-frame clones, though not all of them. Altogether 28,000 or so clones were found in the sample, and no singletons occur. The CDR3 has 13 residues. Unmatched junction bases numbered 4, after V lost 3 bases and J lost 6 bases. Germline CDR1 is SQVTM and CDR2 is ANQGSEA. The rearrangement joins TRBV29-1 to TRBJ2-3; 9 positions match TRBD2. This receptor was obtained from a human donor with common variable immunodeficiency. Material for sequencing was peripheral blood mononuclear cells. The CDR3 reads CSVDLAGEDTQYF. Partial CDR3 DNA: TGCAGCGTTGACTTAGCGGGGGAGGATACG.